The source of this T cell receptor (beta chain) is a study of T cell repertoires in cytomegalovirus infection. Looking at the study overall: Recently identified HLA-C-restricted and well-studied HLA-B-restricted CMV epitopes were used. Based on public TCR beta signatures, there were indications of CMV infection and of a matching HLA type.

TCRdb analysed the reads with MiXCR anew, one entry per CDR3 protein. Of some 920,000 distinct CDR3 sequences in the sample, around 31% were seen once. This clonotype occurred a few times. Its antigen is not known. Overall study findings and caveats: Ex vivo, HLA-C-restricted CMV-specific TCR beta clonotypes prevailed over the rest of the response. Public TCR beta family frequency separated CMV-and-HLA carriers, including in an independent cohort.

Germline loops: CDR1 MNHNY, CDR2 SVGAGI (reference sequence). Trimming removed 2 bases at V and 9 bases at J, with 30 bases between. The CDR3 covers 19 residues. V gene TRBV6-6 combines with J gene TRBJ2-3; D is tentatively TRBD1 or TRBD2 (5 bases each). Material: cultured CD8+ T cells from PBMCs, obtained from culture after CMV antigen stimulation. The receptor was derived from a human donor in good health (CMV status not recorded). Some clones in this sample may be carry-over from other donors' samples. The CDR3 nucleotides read TGTGCCAGCAGTTACCCACGGGACCCGGCAGGAGGTGCACAAAAAACGCAGTATTTT. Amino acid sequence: CASSYPRDPAGGAQKTQYF.